The entry below gives a single T cell receptor beta chain sequence along with its context. What it binds is not known. Germline CDR1 is WSHSY and CDR2 is SAAADI. The germline V and J ends were trimmed by 8 bases and 5 bases, with 16 bases remaining between them. This CDR3 comprises 14 residues. These data originate in a study of post-analysis software for immune sequencing data. Study-wide results and caveats: Compared with controls, patients had more of about 5 TRBV segments, including TRBV5-6, TRBV5-1 and TRBV20-1. Compared with controls, patients showed significantly lower normalized Chao1 diversity.

TCR beta cDNA libraries included unique molecular identifiers. MiXCR, run by TCRdb on the PCR reads, gives a single entry per CDR3 protein. The sample lists roughly 800,000 distinct CDR3 sequences; about 57% were seen once. This sequence joins TRBV10-2 and TRBJ1-5, with D perhaps TRBD1 (6 bases). Sequencing was performed on blood. The sequence was obtained from a girl aged 5-17 years with multiple sclerosis. The CDR3 here is CASGKTGGDQPQHF. The CDR3 coding sequence is TGCGCCAGCGGAAAGACAGGCGGGGATCAGCCCCAGCATTTT.